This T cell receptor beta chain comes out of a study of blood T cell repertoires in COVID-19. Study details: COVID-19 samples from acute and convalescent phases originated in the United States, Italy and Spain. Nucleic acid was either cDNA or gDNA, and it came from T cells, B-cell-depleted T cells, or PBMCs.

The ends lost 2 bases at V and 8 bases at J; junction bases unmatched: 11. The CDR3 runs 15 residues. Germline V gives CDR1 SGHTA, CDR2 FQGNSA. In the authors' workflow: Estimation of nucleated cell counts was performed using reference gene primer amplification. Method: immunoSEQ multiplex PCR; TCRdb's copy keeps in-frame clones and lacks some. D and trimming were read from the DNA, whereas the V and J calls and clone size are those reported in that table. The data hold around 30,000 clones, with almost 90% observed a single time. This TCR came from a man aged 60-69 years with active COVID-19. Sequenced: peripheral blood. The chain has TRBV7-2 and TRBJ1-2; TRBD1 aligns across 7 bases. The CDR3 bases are TGTGCCAGCAGCTTAACCGACAGGGAAGCTTGGGGCTACACCTTC. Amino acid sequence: CASSLTDREAWGYTF.